These 18 T cell receptor beta chains share one sample of origin, sequenced in a study of spatial heterogeneity in lung cancer. Time point reported: sample taken at primary tumor resection. One entry per CDR3 protein, called by TCRdb with MiXCR from the 5' RACE reads. The sample lists tens of thousands of distinct CDR3 sequences; roughly an eighth were seen once. The specimen comprised PBMCs, sampled at surgery. All receptors derive from a male donor with early-stage non-small cell lung cancer.

A few counts support this clonotype. This rearrangement joins TRBV19 to TRBJ2-1; 12 positions agree with TRBD2. Looked up from germline, CDR1 is LNHDA and CDR2 is SQIVND (reference sequence). The CDR3 is 14 residues long. V lost 6 bases and J lost 9; bases outside the gene matches: 6. In DNA, the CDR3 is TGTGCCAGTAGCCCTAGCGGGAGGGACAGTGAGCAGTTCTTC. Protein sequence: CASSPSGRDSEQFF.

The chain uses TRBV25-1 and TRBJ2-6, with D possibly TRBD1 on 5 matching bases. The V end lost 6 bases, the J end lost 2 bases, and 20 bases lay between the germline ends. The CDR3 contains 18 residues. Germline lookup yields CDR1 MGHDK and CDR2 SYGVNS. CDR3 bases: TGTGCCAGCAGCTCATCGGTAGGCTTGGGGCCTGGGGCCAACGTCCTGACTTTC. Translated, it gives CASSSSVGLGPGANVLTF.

The chain carries TRBV20-1 and TRBJ2-5; D gene uncertain. CDR3 length: 11 amino acids. V dropped 2 bases and J dropped 7 bases, with 8 bases sitting between them. The germline CDR1 and CDR2 sequences are DFQATT and SNEGSKA (reference sequence). The CDR3 reads CSARQRGTQYF. As DNA, the CDR3 is TGCAGTGCTAGACAGCGCGGGACCCAGTACTTC.

The V and J genes are TRBV3-1 and TRBJ2-1; no clear D gene. CDR1 is LGHDT, CDR2 YNNKEL, per germline (reference sequence). The V gene lost 1 base and the J gene lost 3 bases, with 10 bases spanning the gap. The length of the CDR3 is 15 residues. DNA for the CDR3: TGTGCCAGCAGCCAAGCCGGAGACGGCTACAATGAGCAGTTCTTC. Its translation is CASSQAGDGYNEQFF.

This clonotype was seen a few times. V gene TRBV12-3 or TRBV12-4 combines with J gene TRBJ2-7; D is ambiguous. This CDR3 comprises 12 residues. V was pared by 5 bases and J by 3 bases, with 8 bases between. For the CDR3, the DNA is TGTGCCAGCAGTGGCCTCCTCTACGAGCAGTACTTC. Translation: CASSGLLYEQYF.

This clonotype was counted ten times or more. This chain uses TRBV21-1 with TRBJ2-3. TRBV21-1 is a listed pseudogene. The CDR3 length is 10 residues. The CDR3 reads CASREDTQYF. CDR3 nucleotides: TGTGCCAGCAGGGAAGATACGCAGTATTTT.

This clonotype was picked up a small number of times. The CDR3 reads CASSLGDRDHGYTF. CDR3 in DNA: TGTGCCAGCAGCTTAGGGGACAGGGATCATGGCTACACCTTC. The chain employs TRBV7-2 and TRBJ1-2; 9 positions agree with TRBD1. The germline V gene has CDR1 SGHTA and CDR2 FQGNSA. The CDR3 has 14 residues. The V segment lost 1 base and the J segment 6 bases; nucleotides outside the gene matches: 3.

There are a few counts of this clonotype. The J gene is TRBJ1-6, the V gene TRBV7-8; D is undetermined. This CDR3 is 16 amino acids long. V was pared by 0 bases and J by 1 base, with 7 bases between. The V gene's germline CDR1 is SGHVS and CDR2 FQNEAQ. CDR3 sequence (DNA): TGTGCCAGCAGCTTAGCGAGTCGTTCCTATAATTCACCCCTCCACTTT. Amino acid sequence: CASSLASRSYNSPLHF.

This chain connects TRBV2 to TRBJ2-3; 8 nucleotides agree with TRBD2. In germline, CDR1 is SNHLY, CDR2 FYNNEI. This CDR3 contains 15 residues. The V segment lost 5 bases and the J segment 5 bases; nucleotides outside the gene matches: 9. CDR3 sequence: CASSPGTSHGDTQYF. In DNA, the CDR3 is TGTGCCAGCAGTCCTGGGACTAGTCATGGAGATACGCAGTATTTT.

The sample holds many counts of this clonotype. CDR3: CASSADSQETQYF. For the CDR3, the DNA is TGTGCCAGCAGCGCGGACAGCCAAGAGACCCAGTACTTC. J is TRBJ2-5 and V is TRBV7-8, with a weak D call TRBD1 (6 bases). The CDR3 has 13 residues. CDR1 SGHVS and CDR2 FQNEAQ come from the germline V gene. Between the trimmed V and J ends, which lost 5 bases and 1 base, there was a span of 8 bases.

In this sample, this clonotype turned up many times. The V gene is TRBV20-1, the J gene TRBJ2-7, with D uncertain. Deletions cut 1 base from V and 7 bases from J, with 14 bases between. CDR1 and CDR2 (germline): DFQATT, SNEGSKA (reference sequence). The CDR3 loop spans 13 amino acids. The CDR3 bases are TGCAGTGCTAGAGTCCCTCCTTCTGAGGAGCAGTACTTC. Protein: CSARVPPSEEQYF.

There are a few counts of this clonotype. The chain carries TRBV28 and TRBJ2-5; 7 positions match TRBD1. J gave up 6 bases and V 5 bases, and 9 bases lay outside the gene matches. The germline V gene encodes CDR1 MDHEN and CDR2 SYDVKM. The CDR3 covers 14 residues. The CDR3 DNA reads as TGTGCCAGCAGTATGCGACAGGGTATACAGACCCAGTACTTC. This codes for CASSMRQGIQTQYF.

This clonotype was seen ten or more times. The gene calls are TRBV28 and TRBJ2-5; unclear D gene. V was clipped by 6 bases and J by 6 bases, with 14 bases between them. Germline values: CDR1 MDHEN, CDR2 SYDVKM. This CDR3 region has 13 residues. The CDR3 DNA sequence: TGTGCCAGCAGACCCCGTGGGCCTAAGACCCAGTACTTC. Protein sequence: CASRPRGPKTQYF.

This clonotype occurred a few times. This chain joins TRBV12-3 or TRBV12-4 and TRBJ1-1; D remains ambiguous. There are 14 residues in the CDR3. V lost 5 bases to trimming and J lost 1 base, with 11 bases between them. The CDR3 nucleotides read TGTGCCAGCAGTGGGAGTGTTACGAACACTGAAGCTTTCTTT. Its translation: CASSGSVTNTEAFF.

The genes are TRBV5-6 and TRBJ2-1; 12 nucleotides line up with TRBD2. CDR1 SGHDT and CDR2 YYEEEE come from the germline V gene. J was trimmed by 7 bases and V by 4 bases; bases with no gene match: 12. The CDR3 runs to 17 residues. The CDR3 DNA follows: TGTGCCAGCAGCCCCTGGGGGAGACTAGCGGGAGCTAATGAGCAGTTCTTC. As protein: CASSPWGRLAGANEQFF.

The rearrangement uses TRBV9 and TRBJ1-2; 9 nucleotides match TRBD1. The CDR3 covers 12 residues. V was clipped by 6 bases and J by 7 bases; unmatched bases: 4. Germline V gene data show CDR1 as SGDLS and CDR2 as YYNGEE. The CDR3 region has the DNA TGTGCCAGCACCACAGGGGGCTTTGGCTACACCTTC. This encodes CASTTGGFGYTF.

This clonotype appeared a few times. The V call is TRBV6-6, the J call TRBJ1-1, with D possibly being TRBD1 (6 bases). Trimming left V 7 bases short and J 1 base short, with 16 bases between. CDR1 and CDR2 from the germline V gene are MNHNY and SVGAGI (reference sequence). CDR3 size: 15 residues. Written as DNA, the CDR3 is TGTGCCAGCACCCAGGGGAGGGACCGGAACACTGAAGCTTTCTTT. Translation: CASTQGRDRNTEAFF.

This clonotype has just a few counts. The V and J genes are TRBV5-1 and TRBJ2-4, with 11 positions matching TRBD1. V shed 4 bases and J 7 bases; nucleotides not matched to a gene: 10. The germline gives CDR1 SGHRS, CDR2 YFSETQ. The length of the CDR3 is 16 residues. CDR3 loop: CASSPQTGTGGNIQYF. The CDR3 nucleotides read TGCGCCAGCAGCCCCCAAACCGGGACAGGGGGGAACATTCAGTACTTC.